Listed below are T cell receptor beta chains from one sample, sequenced in a study of regulatory T cells. Some clones are missing from TCRdb's copy, which holds only in-frame ones; the method was immunoSEQ multiplex PCR. The repertoire holds about 21,000 clones, with nearly 90% as singletons. The specimen was conventional CD4+ T cells sorted from blood. These TCRs come from a child under 18 with CD3G deficiency. Both conserved end residues are part of each CDR3. D genes are given only for firm matches. Clone size is stated in some rows and not others, as once, few, many or a class when expanded.

once	TRBV28	NA	13	TRBJ1-2	TGTGCCAGCAGTTTAAACAGGGCGGATGGCTACACCTTC	CASSLNRADGYTF
few	TRBV27	TRBD1	13	TRBJ2-7	TGTGCCAGCGGTCCGGGCAGGGGGTACGAGCAGTACTTC	CASGPGRGYEQYF
NA	TRBV7-9	TRBD2	14	TRBJ2-1	TGTGCCAGCGTCCGGGAGGGCCATTACAATGAGCAGTTCTTC	CASVREGHYNEQFF
NA	TRBV11-2	NA	14	TRBJ1-1	TGTGCCAGCAGCCTAGGTGGGCATTTAGGTGAAGCTTTCTTT	CASSLGGHLGEAFF
NA	TRBV6-1	NA	12	TRBJ2-1	TGTGCCAGCACTGCGGGGCGGAATGAGCAGTTCTTC	CASTAGRNEQFF
NA	TRBV11-1	TRBD2	15	TRBJ2-1	TGTGCCAGCAGCTCAAGGACTAGCTCCTACAATGAGCAGTTCTTC	CASSSRTSSYNEQFF
NA	TRBV20-1	NA	11	TRBJ2-1	TGCAGTGCGGGAGAATACAATGAGCAGTTCTTC	CSAGEYNEQFF
NA	TRBV11-2	NA	13	TRBJ2-7	TGTGCCAGCAGCTTAAGGACAGAAGGAGAGCAGTACTTC	CASSLRTEGEQYF
few	TRBV28	TRBD1	16	TRBJ2-2	TGTGCCAGCAGTTTGCGTGACAGGGTACACACCGGGGAGCTGTTTTTT	CASSLRDRVHTGELFF
NA	TRBV5-1	NA	15	TRBJ2-3	TGCGCCAGCAGCTTGGCTTCAGCCAGGGCAGATACGCAGTATTTT	CASSLASARADTQYF
NA	TRBV7-8	TRBD2	15	TRBJ2-3	TGTGCCAGCAGCTTAGCGGGACTAGGCGGCTATACGCAGTATTTT	CASSLAGLGGYTQYF
NA	TRBV7-9	NA	13	TRBJ1-2	TGTGCCAGCAGCTTAGCTGCAGGGTATGGCTACACCTTC	CASSLAAGYGYTF
NA	TRBV28	NA	15	TRBJ2-7	TGTGCCAGCAGTTTCCCCGGGAAAGGGCAGTACGAGCAGTACTTC	CASSFPGKGQYEQYF
NA	TRBV6-1	TRBD2	15	TRBJ2-1	TGTGCCAGCAGTACTAGCGGGAGGCACTACAATGAGCAGTTCTTC	CASSTSGRHYNEQFF
NA	TRBV6-1	NA	13	TRBJ2-7	TGTGCCAGCAGTGACGGTAGAAACTACGAGCAGTACTTC	CASSDGRNYEQYF
NA	TRBV28	TRBD1	14	TRBJ2-7	TGTGCCAGCAGAACCGGGACAGGGCCCTACGAGCAGTACTTC	CASRTGTGPYEQYF
once	TRBV28	NA	11	TRBJ2-7	TGTGCCAGCAGTTCCAACTACGAGCAGTACTTC	CASSSNYEQYF
NA	TRBV7-8	TRBD1	16	TRBJ1-1	TGTGCCAGCAGCTTAGGACAGGGACGGGGGGACACTGAAGCTTTCTTT	CASSLGQGRGDTEAFF
NA	TRBV21-1	NA	13	TRBJ2-5	TGTGCCATTGGGGCGGGAGGGATGGAGACCCAGTACTTC	CAIGAGGMETQYF
NA	TRBV7-9	TRBD1	13	TRBJ1-2	TGTGCCAGCAGCCGCGGGACAGAATATGGCTACACCTTC	CASSRGTEYGYTF
NA	TRBV28	NA	12	TRBJ1-2	TGTGCCAGCGGAGCTAGGACGGGTGGCTACACCTTC	CASGARTGGYTF
NA	TRBV7-9	NA	15	TRBJ2-6	TGTGCCAGCAGCTTAACGGGTTCCGGGGCCAACGTCCTGACTTTC	CASSLTGSGANVLTF
NA	TRBV28	NA	15	TRBJ1-5	TGTGCCAGCAGTTTATTTCGGTACACTAATCAGCCCCAGCATTTT	CASSLFRYTNQPQHF
once	TRBV5-5	NA	13	TRBJ2-1	TGTGCCAGCAGCTTGGCCGGGAGCAATGAGCAGTTCTTC	CASSLAGSNEQFF
NA	TRBV7-9	NA	14	TRBJ2-5	TGTGCCAGCAGCTTATTGGGGGAGAAAGAGACCCAGTACTTC	CASSLLGEKETQYF
NA	TRBV28	NA	16	TRBJ2-7	TGTGCCAGCAGTCCTAATTCCGGGGGGCTAACCTACGAGCAGTACTTC	CASSPNSGGLTYEQYF
NA	TRBV7-2	TRBD2	15	TRBJ2-3	TGTGCCAGCAGCTTAGCAGCGGGAGCCACAGATACGCAGTATTTT	CASSLAAGATDTQYF
NA	TRBV28	NA	14	TRBJ2-7	TGTGCCAGCAGTTTCCGGGGGGCCTCCTACGAGCAGTACTTC	CASSFRGASYEQYF
NA	TRBV11-2	NA	16	TRBJ2-1	TGTGCCAGCAGCCCCGGGACTGGAATTCTATTCGGTGAGCAGTTCTTC	CASSPGTGILFGEQFF
NA	TRBV10-3	TRBD1	13	TRBJ1-2	TGTGCCACGAGGGACAGCCTTAACTATGGCTACACCTTC	CATRDSLNYGYTF
NA	TRBV28	NA	13	TRBJ1-1	TGTGCCAGCAGGTTGCCGAGGGGCACTGAAGCTTTCTTT	CASRLPRGTEAFF
NA	TRBV6-6	TRBD1	16	TRBJ1-3	TGTGCCAGCCGCCGGCGGGACAGGGGGTCTGGAAACACCATATATTTT	CASRRRDRGSGNTIYF
few	TRBV28	NA	14	TRBJ2-7	TGTGCCAGCAGTCAACCCGCGTCGGGGAAAGTGCAGTACTTC	CASSQPASGKVQYF
NA	TRBV20-1	NA	11	TRBJ2-1	TGCAGTGCTAGTATGGAGAGGGAGCAGTTCTTC	CSASMEREQFF
NA	TRBV7-9	NA	11	TRBJ2-1	TGTGCCAGCAGCTTTGAGGTCGAGCAGTTCTTC	CASSFEVEQFF
NA	TRBV11-2	NA	11	TRBJ2-1	TGTGCCAGCAGCTCCGAGCGGGAGCAGTTCTTC	CASSSEREQFF
NA	TRBV28	NA	14	TRBJ2-7	TGTGCCAGCAGTTACCGGGGGAGGCGGAGCGAGCAGTACTTC	CASSYRGRRSEQYF
NA	TRBV28	TRBD2	17	TRBJ2-7	TGTGCCAGCAGTCCCAGCGGGGCTAGCGGGAGGGCCTACGAGCAGTACTTC	CASSPSGASGRAYEQYF
NA	TRBV7-8	TRBD2	16	TRBJ2-1	TGTGCCAGCAGCCAACCCCTAGCGGGAGGGCCCGGGGAGCAGTTCTTC	CASSQPLAGGPGEQFF
NA	TRBV5-1	TRBD2	15	TRBJ2-1	TGCGCCAGCAGCTTGGCCGGAATAGCGGGTAATGAGCAGTTCTTC	CASSLAGIAGNEQFF
NA	TRBV27	NA	14	TRBJ2-3	TGTGCTAGCAGCCGTCTCGGCCCCACAGATACGCAGTATTTT	CASSRLGPTDTQYF
NA	TRBV18	TRBD1	15	TRBJ2-4	TGTGCCAGCTCACCACAGAAGGGGGCCGGTAACATTCAGTACTTC	CASSPQKGAGNIQYF
NA	TRBV28	NA	12	TRBJ1-2	TGTGCCAGCAGTTCGGGGGCCGTTGGCTACACCTTC	CASSSGAVGYTF
few	TRBV5-1	TRBD1	15	TRBJ1-1	TGCGCCAGCAGCACCGGGACAGGGGTTGACACTGAAGCTTTCTTT	CASSTGTGVDTEAFF
once	TRBV5-1	TRBD1	17	TRBJ2-2	TGCGCCAGCAGCCGTTCGGGACAGGGGAAGAACACCGGGGAGCTGTTTTTT	CASSRSGQGKNTGELFF
NA	TRBV7-9	TRBD2	16	TRBJ2-1	TGTGCCAGCAGCTTAGGGAGCGGGATTACCTACAATGAGCAGTTCTTC	CASSLGSGITYNEQFF
NA	TRBV28	TRBD1	15	TRBJ1-5	TGTGCCAGCAGTTTTCCTGGACAGGGGTATCAGCCCCAGCATTTT	CASSFPGQGYQPQHF
NA	TRBV19	NA	14	TRBJ1-1	TGTGCCAGTAGTGCCGGACGGGGGTCCACTGAAGCTTTCTTT	CASSAGRGSTEAFF
NA	TRBV6-1	NA	10	TRBJ2-7	TGTGCCAGCTCTAACTACGAGCAGTACTTC	CASSNYEQYF
NA	TRBV28	NA	14	TRBJ1-2	TGTGCCAGCAGTGTCCCCGGGGACAACTATGGCTACACCTTC	CASSVPGDNYGYTF
once	TRBV5-1	TRBD2	16	TRBJ2-3	TGCGCCAGCAGCCGGGGACTAGTGGGAGGGGAAGATACGCAGTATTTT	CASSRGLVGGEDTQYF
NA	TRBV7-8	TRBD2	16	TRBJ2-1	TGTGCCAGCAGCCTGTTGCTAACTAGCGGGAGAGGTGAGCAGTTCTTC	CASSLLLTSGRGEQFF
NA	TRBV6-1	NA	20	TRBJ2-7	TGTGCCAGCAGTGAAGGGGTAGGGGGAGGCCCTATTAGTAGGTCGTACGAGCAGTACTTC	CASSEGVGGGPISRSYEQYF
NA	TRBV28	NA	14	TRBJ2-7	TGTGCCAGCAGTTCCCAGGGTTTTACCTACGAGCAGTACTTC	CASSSQGFTYEQYF
NA	TRBV4-1	NA	15	TRBJ2-4	TGCGCCAGCAGCCAAGATCGGGCAGGGCAAAACATTCAGTACTTC	CASSQDRAGQNIQYF
NA	TRBV28	NA	11	TRBJ2-3	TGTGCCACTACCGGCACAGATACGCAGTATTTT	CATTGTDTQYF
NA	TRBV6-1	TRBD1	14	TRBJ2-3	TGTGCCAGCAGGGACAGGGCTAGGTCAGATACGCAGTATTTT	CASRDRARSDTQYF
NA	TRBV28	NA	12	TRBJ1-5	TGTGCCAGCAGTCCCTTAGGACAGCCCCAGCATTTT	CASSPLGQPQHF
NA	TRBV28	NA	11	TRBJ2-7	TGTGCCAGCAGTTTAACGGGCGAGCAGTACTTC	CASSLTGEQYF